This TCR beta chain was retrieved from a study of blood T cell repertoires in COVID-19. Repertoires were generated with immunoSEQ multiplex PCR, while TCRdb's copy carries only in-frame clones and drops some. The data contain about 200,000 clones, around 87% of them singletons. The receptor's source is a middle-aged man with acute or convalescent COVID-19. The specimen sequenced was peripheral blood.

Written as DNA, the CDR3 is TGTGCCAGTAGTATAAGCAGGGTTCTTAGGGGTGAGCAGTTCTTC. Translating gives CASSISRVLRGEQFF. This sequence joins TRBV19 and TRBJ2-1, with a weak D call TRBD1 (5 bases). CDR1 is LNHDA and CDR2 is SQIVND in the germline V gene (reference sequence). Trimming stripped 2 bases from V and 9 bases from J, with 17 bases between. This CDR3 spans 15 amino acids.